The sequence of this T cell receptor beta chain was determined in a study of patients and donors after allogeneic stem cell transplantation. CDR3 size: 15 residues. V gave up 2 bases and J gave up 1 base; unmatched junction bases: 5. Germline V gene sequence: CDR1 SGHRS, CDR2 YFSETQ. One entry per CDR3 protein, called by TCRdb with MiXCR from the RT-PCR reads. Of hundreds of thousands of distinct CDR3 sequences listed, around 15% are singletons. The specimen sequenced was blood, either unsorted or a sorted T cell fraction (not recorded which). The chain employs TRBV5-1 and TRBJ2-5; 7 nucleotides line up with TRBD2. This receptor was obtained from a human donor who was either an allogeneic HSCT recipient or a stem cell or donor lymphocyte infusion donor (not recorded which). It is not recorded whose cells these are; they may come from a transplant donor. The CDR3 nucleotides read TGCGCCAGCAGCTTCTCGGGAGGCACCCAAGAGACCCAGTACTTC. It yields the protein CASSFSGGTQETQYF.